The count of the clone carrying this T cell receptor beta chain is one. From CD4+ cells came CD45RA+ naive and CD45RA-negative memory subsets. The data were produced by immunoSEQ multiplex PCR, yet TCRdb's version contains in-frame clones alone and is incomplete. This sample has roughly 2.2 million clones, with under 95% found just once. The sample is drawn from a study of shared clonotypes between healthy human individuals. Study-level background: Each donor's CD8 memory used one plate, CD8 naive two, each CD4 subset three.

Sequencing used naive CD4+ T cells from PBMCs. Indicated subset: CD45RA+ positively selected. This clonotype was sampled from a young man in good health. Some clones in this sample may be carry-over from other donors' samples.

CDR3 sequence reads: CASSNRQTEEQFF. CDR3 coding DNA: TGCGCCAGCAGCAACCGACAGACAGAAGAGCAGTTCTTC. This chain uses TRBV5-1 with TRBJ2-1; D might be TRBD1 (5 bases). The CDR3 runs to 13 residues. V was shortened by 4 bases and J by 10 bases, with 15 bases between the two germline ends. In germline, CDR1 is SGHRS, CDR2 YFSETQ.